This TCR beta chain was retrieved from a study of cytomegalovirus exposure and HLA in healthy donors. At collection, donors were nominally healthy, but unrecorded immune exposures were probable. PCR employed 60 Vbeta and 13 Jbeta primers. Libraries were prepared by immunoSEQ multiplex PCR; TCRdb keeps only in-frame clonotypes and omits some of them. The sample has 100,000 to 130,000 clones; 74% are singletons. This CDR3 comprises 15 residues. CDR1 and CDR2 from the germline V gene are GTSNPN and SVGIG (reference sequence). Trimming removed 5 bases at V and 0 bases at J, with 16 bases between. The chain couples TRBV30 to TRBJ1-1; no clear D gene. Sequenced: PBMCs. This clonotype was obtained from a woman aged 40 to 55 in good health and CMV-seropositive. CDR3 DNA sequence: TGTGCCTGGGTACCCCTGAGGCGTATGAACACTGAAGCTTTCTTT. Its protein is CAWVPLRRMNTEAFF.